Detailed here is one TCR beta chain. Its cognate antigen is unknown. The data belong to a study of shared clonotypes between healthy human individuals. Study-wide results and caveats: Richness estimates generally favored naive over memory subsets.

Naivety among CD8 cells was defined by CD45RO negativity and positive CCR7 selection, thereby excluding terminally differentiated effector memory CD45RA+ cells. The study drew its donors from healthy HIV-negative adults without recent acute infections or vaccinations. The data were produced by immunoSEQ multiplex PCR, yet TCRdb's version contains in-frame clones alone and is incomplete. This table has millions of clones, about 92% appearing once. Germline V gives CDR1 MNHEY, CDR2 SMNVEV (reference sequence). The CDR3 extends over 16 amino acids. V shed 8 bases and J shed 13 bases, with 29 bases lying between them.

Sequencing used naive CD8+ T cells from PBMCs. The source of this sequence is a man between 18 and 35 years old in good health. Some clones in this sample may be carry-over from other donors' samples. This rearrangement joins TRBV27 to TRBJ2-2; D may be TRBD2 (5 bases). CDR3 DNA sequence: TGTGCCAGCCCATTTCAAGGCGAGGACTCCCTGACCGGGCTGTTTTTT. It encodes CASPFQGEDSLTGLFF.